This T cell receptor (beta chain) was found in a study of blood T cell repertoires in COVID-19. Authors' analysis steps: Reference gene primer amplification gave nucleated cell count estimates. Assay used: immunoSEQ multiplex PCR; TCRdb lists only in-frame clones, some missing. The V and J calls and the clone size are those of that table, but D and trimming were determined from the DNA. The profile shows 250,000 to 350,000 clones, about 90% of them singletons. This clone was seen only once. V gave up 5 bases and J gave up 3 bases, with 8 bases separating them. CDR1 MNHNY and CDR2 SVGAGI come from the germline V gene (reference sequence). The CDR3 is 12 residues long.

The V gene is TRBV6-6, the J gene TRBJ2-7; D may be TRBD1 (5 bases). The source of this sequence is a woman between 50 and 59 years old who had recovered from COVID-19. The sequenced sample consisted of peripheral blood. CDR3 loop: CASSTQGYEQYF. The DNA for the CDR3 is TGTGCCAGCAGTACGCAGGGCTACGAGCAGTACTTC.